This T cell receptor beta chain was recorded in a study of cytomegalovirus exposure and HLA in healthy donors. Study-level findings and limits: HLA alleles were associated with 18,000 or so TCR beta sequences in a later analysis at 0.05 false discovery rate. Most TCR beta V segments were productive about 87% or about 30% of the time in an earlier analysis.

On this clone: Its antigen is unknown.

PCR was performed using 60 Vbeta and 13 Jbeta primers. The assay was immunoSEQ multiplex PCR, and TCRdb's table has in-frame clones only and misses some. The sample consists of 150,000 or so clones, roughly four fifths of them appearing once. Unmatched junction bases numbered 1, after V lost 0 bases and J lost 5 bases. This CDR3 region has 14 residues. The germline gives CDR1 SGHNT, CDR2 YYREEE (reference sequence). As for the donors, each was a healthy bone marrow donor. Sequencing used PBMCs. The receptor was derived from a woman between 18 and 29 years old in good health and CMV-seropositive. The V call is TRBV5-4, the J call TRBJ2-2, with 7 positions matching TRBD1. Here the CDR3 DNA reads TGTGCCAGCAGCTTGGGCAGGGGGACCGGGGAGCTGTTTTTT. It is translated as CASSLGRGTGELFF. The full variable domain, with the rest looked up from reference TRBV5-4 and TRBJ2-2, is ETGVTQSPTHLIKTRGQQVTLRCSSQSGHNTVSWYQQALGQGPQFIFQYYREEENGRGNFPPRFSGLQFPNYSSELNVNALELDDSALYLCASSLGRGTGELFFGEGSRLTVL.